Listed here are 32 T cell receptor beta chains from one sample, sequenced in a study of low-dose radiotherapy and immunotherapy resistance in tumors. Alpha- and beta-chain coverage of first-strand cDNA came from TRAV- and TRBV-specific primers. TCR amplification involved roughly 21 PCR cycles with a constant-region primer and V-primer adapter. TCRdb fed the reads into MiXCR, producing one record per CDR3 protein. The sample holds approximately 30,000 distinct CDR3 sequences, under 55% seen once. Noted time point: after trial treatment. Treatment described: LDRT plus nivolumab, ipilimumab, low-dose cyclophosphamide and aspirin (RACIN trial). The specimen was PBMCs, collected after low-dose radiotherapy plus immunotherapy. The receptors were sampled from a male donor with gallbladder cancer.

This clonotype appeared many times. V gene TRBV7-2 combines with J gene TRBJ1-5; the D gene is possibly TRBD1 (6 bases). This CDR3 is built from 13 residues. Germline CDR1 and CDR2: SGHTA and FQGNSA. Trimming removed 5 bases from V and 6 bases from J, with 11 bases in between. CDR3 in DNA: TGTGCCAGCAGCGCACAGGGAGCTCAGCCCCAGCATTTT. Translating it yields CASSAQGAQPQHF. The whole variable domain, remainder taken from reference TRBV7-2 and TRBJ1-5, is GAGVSQSPSNKVTEKGKDVELRCDPISGHTALYWYRQSLGQGLEFLIYFQGNSAPDKSGLPSDRFSAERTGGSVSTLTIQRTQQEDSAVYLCASSAQGAQPQHFGDGTRLSIL.

This sequence joins TRBV2 and TRBJ2-7, with 11 nucleotides matching TRBD2. V was pared by 6 bases and J by 2 bases, with 6 bases of the junction left unmatched. Germline V gene lookup returns CDR1 SNHLY and CDR2 FYNNEI. The CDR3 is made up of 15 amino acids. Here the CDR3 DNA reads TGTGCCAGCAGACTACTAGCGGGAGTTACCTACGAGCAGTACTTC. Translating gives CASRLLAGVTYEQYF.

The chain couples TRBV24-1 to TRBJ1-5; 7 nucleotides line up with TRBD1. J lost 4 bases, V lost 2 bases, and 4 bases had no gene match. The germline CDR1 and CDR2 sequences are KGHDR and SFDVKD. This CDR3 comprises 15 residues. The CDR3 nucleotides are TGTGCCACCAGTGATTCGACAGGGCAAAATCAGCCCCAGCATTTT. This gives the protein CATSDSTGQNQPQHF.

This clonotype is medium-sized (0.01 to 0.1%) by share. The chain links TRBV2 to TRBJ1-1; D is possibly TRBD1 (6 bases). The CDR3 is made up of 12 amino acids. The V gene lost 8 bases and the J gene lost 5 bases, with 12 bases spanning the gap. Per germline, CDR1 SNHLY and CDR2 FYNNEI. The CDR3, as DNA: TGTGCCAGCCGGGCGGGGGCTACTGAAGCTTTCTTT. It yields the protein CASRAGATEAFF.

The chain uses TRBV5-6 and TRBJ2-1, with TRBD2 matching over 7 bases. Looked up from germline, CDR1 is SGHDT and CDR2 is YYEEEE. The CDR3 contains 13 residues. Unmatched junction bases numbered 8, after V lost 4 bases and J lost 10 bases. The CDR3 loop reads CASSLGTIQEQFF. CDR3 DNA: TGTGCCAGCAGCCTTGGGACTATCCAAGAGCAGTTCTTC.

V and J are TRBV28 and TRBJ2-1; TRBD2 agrees at 10 bases. The CDR3 spans 17 residues. Germline-derived CDR1 and CDR2 are MDHEN and SYDVKM. Trimming removed 5 bases from V and 10 bases from J; junction bases left unmatched: 17. The CDR3 DNA reads TGTGCCAGCAGTGCCCAGCTAGCGGGAGAATTAGGAGTAGAGCAGTTCTTC. It specifies CASSAQLAGELGVEQFF.

The chain employs TRBV6-1 and TRBJ2-5; 7 bases line up with TRBD1. Germline CDR1 is MNHNS and CDR2 is SASEGT. CDR3 size: 14 residues. The V gene end was trimmed by 2 bases and the J gene end by 4 bases; junction bases not matched to a gene: 4. In DNA, the CDR3 is TGTGCCAGCAGTGAACAGAGACAGGGAGAGACCCAGTACTTC. Protein product: CASSEQRQGETQYF.

This clonotype was found many times. This chain connects TRBV7-2 to TRBJ2-1, with 11 positions matching TRBD2. Germline V CDR1 and CDR2: SGHTA, FQGNSA. V shed 1 base, J shed 1 base, and the junction held 6 bases outside the gene matches. This CDR3 comprises 18 residues. The CDR3 DNA sequence: TGTGCCAGCAGCTTAGATTTGGTAGCGGGGGGGTCCTACAATGAGCAGTTCTTC. It translates to CASSLDLVAGGSYNEQFF.

On this clonotype itself: A far larger clone lies a single base away; this is likely a read error. The rearrangement joins TRBV12-1 to TRBJ2-2; the table's D gene call, TRBD1, was not cross checked with the DNA. TRBV12-1 is given as a pseudogene. The CDR3 has 16 amino acids. CDR3 nucleotides: TGTGCCAGCACGCCGGGGGACAGAAGAAACACCGGGGTGCTGTTTTTT. Translating it yields CASTPGDRRNTGVLFF.

This clonotype has ten or more counts. This chain connects TRBV6-8 to TRBJ2-5; 8 bases are a match to TRBD2. V was pared by 6 bases and J by 6 bases, with 6 bases of the junction left unmatched. Germline-derived CDR1 and CDR2 are MNHGY and SAAAGT. CDR3 length equals 13 residues. The CDR3 DNA reads as TGTGCCAGCAGGGCGGGGGGCGCCCAGACCCAGTACTTC. Translation gives CASRAGGAQTQYF.

Remarks on this clonotype: Given a far larger clone just one base away, this is likely a sequencing read error. The chain links TRBV4-3 to TRBJ2-1; a possible D gene is TRBD2 (6 bases). The V end lost 0 bases, the J end lost 10 bases, and 16 bases lay between the germline ends. Per the germline V gene, CDR1 is LGHNA and CDR2 is YSLEER. CDR3 length: 15 residues. The CDR3 nucleotides read TGCGCCAGCAGCCAAGAATACGGGAGAGACTACGAGCAGTTCTTC. Residues: CASSQEYGRDYEQFF.

On this clonotype: It is likely a read error: a sequence one base away is far more abundant. The genes are TRBV5-1 and TRBJ2-1; TRBD2 aligns across 10 bases. V lost 5 bases, J lost 10 bases, and 9 bases stayed unmatched. CDR3 size: 14 residues. Looked up from germline, CDR1 is SGHRS and CDR2 is YFSETQ. CDR3 region: CASRTGTSVYEQFF. The DNA of the CDR3 is TGCGCCAGCAGAACCGGGACTAGCGTCTACGAGCAGTTCTTC.

Concerning this clonotype: The DNA is left out, because the CDR3 cannot be placed on it with certainty; the CDR3 is given as TCRdb lists it. The CDR3 sequence: CASSRDPTAGELFFF. This sequence joins TRBV5-1 and TRBJ2-2; the D segment call TRBD1 is taken from the table without a DNA check. Germline CDR1 and CDR2: SGHRS and YFSETQ. The CDR3 contains 15 residues when both ends are counted.

For this clonotype: With a far larger clone one base away, a read error is the likely cause. The chain combines TRBV4-2 with TRBJ2-1; either TRBD1 or TRBD2 may supply D (5 bases each). The CDR3 has 14 residues. Germline CDR1 is LGHNA and CDR2 is YNFKEQ. V dropped 5 bases and J dropped 9 bases, with 17 bases sitting between them. DNA of the CDR3: TGTGCCAGCAGCATTAGCTCGGGAAGGGGTGAGCAGTTCTTC. Its translation: CASSISSGRGEQFF.

This chain connects TRBV20-1 to TRBJ2-1, with 11 bases lining up with TRBD1. Trimming removed 6 bases from V and 3 bases from J; junction bases left unmatched: 10. CDR1 and CDR2 (germline): DFQATT, SNEGSKA (reference sequence). The CDR3 has 16 amino acids. This CDR3 is CSADGTGGLLYNEQFF. CDR3 coding DNA: TGCAGTGCGGACGGGACAGGGGGTCTACTCTACAATGAGCAGTTCTTC.

The chain is built from TRBV5-1 and TRBJ2-7; tentative D call: TRBD1 (6 bases). Trimming removed 4 bases at V and 3 bases at J, with 26 bases between. The CDR3 runs 18 residues. CDR1 SGHRS and CDR2 YFSETQ come from the germline V gene. CDR3 sequence reads: CASSPTLGSGELHYEQYF. The CDR3 nucleotides read TGCGCCAGCAGCCCGACCCTCGGCTCAGGGGAGCTGCACTACGAGCAGTACTTC.

The rearrangement uses TRBV6-1 and TRBJ2-7; TRBD2 is a possible D gene (5 bases). Germline CDR1 is MNHNS and CDR2 is SASEGT. The V gene lost 5 bases and the J gene lost 2 bases, with 13 bases spanning the gap. This CDR3 is built from 14 residues. CDR3 amino acids: CASSIPGTTYEQYF. Here the CDR3 DNA reads TGTGCCAGCAGTATCCCGGGAACAACCTACGAGCAGTACTTC.

In its sample, this clonotype was seen a few times. This rearrangement joins TRBV5-1 to TRBJ2-7; 7 nucleotides match TRBD1. There are 14 residues in the CDR3. The trim removed 0 bases at V and 10 bases at J, leaving 10 bases unmatched. Germline V lookup: CDR1 SGHRS, CDR2 YFSETQ. The CDR3: CASSLEGTAVGQYF. The CDR3 DNA sequence: TGCGCCAGCAGCTTGGAAGGGACAGCTGTAGGTCAGTACTTC.

This clonotype was observed a handful of times. The chain links TRBV29-1 to TRBJ2-7; TRBD1 aligns across 8 bases. V lost 7 bases and J lost 4; bases outside the gene matches: 12. The CDR3 loop spans 14 amino acids. Germline V gives CDR1 SQVTM, CDR2 ANQGSEA. The CDR3 region is CSATGQGGRYEQYF. The CDR3 nucleotides are TGCAGCGCGACCGGACAGGGTGGTAGGTACGAGCAGTACTTC.

The V gene is TRBV27, the J gene TRBJ2-5, with 10 bases aligning to TRBD2. The germline gives CDR1 MNHEY, CDR2 SMNVEV (reference sequence). V shed 6 bases and J 5 bases; nucleotides not matched to a gene: 3. This CDR3 has 13 residues. In nucleotides, the CDR3 is TGTGCCAGCAGACTAGCGGGAAAGGAGACCCAGTACTTC. Its translation is CASRLAGKETQYF.

The rearrangement links TRBV14 to TRBJ2-3; weak D call: TRBD2 (5 bases). Germline CDR1 is SGHDN and CDR2 is FVKESK. V dropped 5 bases and J dropped 0 bases, with 12 bases sitting between them. The CDR3 is 15 residues long. The DNA of the CDR3 is TGTGCCAGCAGCAGGCAGCTAGCTAGCACAGATACGCAGTATTTT. As protein: CASSRQLASTDTQYF.

The CDR3 coding sequence is TGCAGTGCTAGAAGTTTAATCAGCGGATTCGAGACCCAGTACTTC. Translated: CSARSLISGFETQYF. The chain is built from TRBV20-1 and TRBJ2-5, with TRBD2 as a possible D gene (5 bases). CDR1 DFQATT and CDR2 SNEGSKA come from the germline V gene (reference sequence). Trimming stripped 2 bases from V and 5 bases from J, with 18 bases between. The CDR3 loop spans 15 amino acids.

This clonotype was recorded many times. This rearrangement joins TRBV20-1 to TRBJ1-5; D unclear. The CDR3 has 14 amino acids. From germline, CDR1 is DFQATT and CDR2 SNEGSKA (reference sequence). V lost 3 bases and J 2 bases, leaving 11 bases between the germline ends. The CDR3 DNA is TGCAGTGCTAGTAAGCCCCTTGGCAATCAGCCCCAGCATTTT. Protein: CSASKPLGNQPQHF.

The gene calls are TRBV24-1 and TRBJ1-5, with D tentatively TRBD1 (5 bases). The germline V and J ends were trimmed by 4 bases and 5 bases, with 11 bases remaining between them. Germline loops: CDR1 KGHDR, CDR2 SFDVKD. The CDR3 contains 14 residues. The CDR3, as DNA: TGTGCCACCAGTGACGGGCAGGGTTATCAGCCCCAGCATTTT. Encoded protein: CATSDGQGYQPQHF.

The chain has TRBV9 and TRBJ2-1, with TRBD2 matching over 11 bases. With 4 bases clipped from V and 8 bases from J, the junction kept 11 bases outside the gene matches. The CDR3 is 16 residues long. Germline CDR1 is SGDLS and CDR2 is YYNGEE. The CDR3 coding sequence is TGTGCCAGCAGCCCCAGCGGTCTAGCGGGAGGCTATGAGCAGTTCTTC. Residues: CASSPSGLAGGYEQFF.

CDR3 residues: CASKIPGLSEQYF. The CDR3 bases are TGTGCCAGCAAAATCCCAGGGCTCTCCGAGCAGTACTTC. The chain employs TRBV28 and TRBJ2-7; possibly TRBD1 for D (5 bases). Per germline, CDR1 MDHEN and CDR2 SYDVKM. V was shortened by 7 bases and J by 6 bases, with 16 bases between the two germline ends. The CDR3 totals 13 residues.

Only a few counts were recorded for this clonotype. The chain links TRBV3-1 to TRBJ2-2; D remains unclear. The CDR3 has 15 amino acids. V shed 5 bases and J shed 1 base, with 11 bases lying between them. Germline V CDR1 and CDR2: LGHDT, YNNKEL (reference sequence). The DNA of the CDR3 is TGTGCCAGCAGCTCGCGAACCGTGAACACCGGGGAGCTGTTTTTT. Translation: CASSSRTVNTGELFF.

This clonotype is a singleton in its sample. The junction shows a germline mismatch at one end, possibly a read error. The V call is TRBV10-1, the J call TRBJ2-7; D uncertain. Germline values: CDR1 WNHNN, CDR2 SYGVQD (reference sequence). The CDR3 has 15 amino acids. CDR3 amino acids: CARSESNSPFYEQYF. The DNA for the CDR3 is TGCGCCAGAAGTGAGTCAAACAGCCCTTTCTACGAGCAGTACTTC.

The rearrangement joins TRBV5-8 to TRBJ1-1, with 7 bases lining up with TRBD1. This CDR3 spans 16 amino acids. Germline CDR1 reads SGHTS; CDR2 reads YDEGEE. Trimming cost V 4 bases and J 1 base; bases outside gene matches: 10. CDR3 region: CASSLGPGGRNTEAFF. The CDR3, as DNA: TGTGCCAGCAGCCTCGGGCCAGGGGGGAGGAACACTGAAGCTTTCTTT.

This clonotype ranks as medium-sized. The rearrangement joins TRBV11-3 to TRBJ2-7; 7 nucleotides agree with TRBD2. V shed 5 bases, J shed 4 bases, and the junction held 8 bases outside the gene matches. CDR1 is SGHNT, CDR2 YENEEA, per germline. The CDR3 is 14 amino acids. Here the CDR3 reads CASSRRLAGYEQYF. CDR3 DNA: TGTGCCAGCAGCCGAAGACTAGCCGGGTACGAGCAGTACTTC.

The rearrangement uses TRBV10-2 and TRBJ2-1, with 12 bases aligning to TRBD2. V dropped 6 bases and J dropped 10; count of bases not matched to a gene: 7. Germline assignment: CDR1 WSHSY and CDR2 SAAADI. This CDR3 spans 14 amino acids. CDR3 DNA: TGCGCCAGCAGCCCTAGCGGGAGGGCCGGGGAGCAGTTCTTC. It yields the protein CASSPSGRAGEQFF.

This clonotype was detected a few times. The chain has TRBV7-2 and TRBJ2-3, with D maybe TRBD1 (5 bases). Trimming removed 1 base at V and 0 bases at J, with 8 bases between. This CDR3 spans 15 amino acids. CDR1 and CDR2 from the germline V gene are SGHTA and FQGNSA. The CDR3: CASSLVGPSTDTQYF. CDR3 nucleotide sequence: TGTGCCAGCAGCTTAGTGGGGCCTAGCACAGATACGCAGTATTTT.